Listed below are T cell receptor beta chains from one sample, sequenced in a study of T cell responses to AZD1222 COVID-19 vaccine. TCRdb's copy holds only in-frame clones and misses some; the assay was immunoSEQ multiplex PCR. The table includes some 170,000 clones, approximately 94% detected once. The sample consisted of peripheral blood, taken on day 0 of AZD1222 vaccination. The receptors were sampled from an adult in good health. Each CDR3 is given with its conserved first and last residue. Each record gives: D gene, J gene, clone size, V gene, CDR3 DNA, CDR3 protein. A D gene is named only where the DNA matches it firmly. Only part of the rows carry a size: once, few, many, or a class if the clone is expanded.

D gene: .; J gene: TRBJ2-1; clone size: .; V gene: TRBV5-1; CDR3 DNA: TGCGCCAGCAGAACGGGGGTGGTGAACAATGAGCAGTTCTTC; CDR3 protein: CASRTGVVNNEQFF
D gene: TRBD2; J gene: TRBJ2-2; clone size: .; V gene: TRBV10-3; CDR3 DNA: TGTGCCTCCTCCCCCGGGACTAGCCACAGTGGGGAGCTGTTTTTT; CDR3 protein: CASSPGTSHSGELFF
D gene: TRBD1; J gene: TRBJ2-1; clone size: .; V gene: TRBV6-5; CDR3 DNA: TGTGCCAGCAGCGGGGGACAGGATCCCAATGAGCAGTTCTTC; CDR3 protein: CASSGGQDPNEQFF
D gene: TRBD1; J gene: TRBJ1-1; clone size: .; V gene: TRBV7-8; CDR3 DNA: TGTGCCAGCAGCCGACAGGGACACTTACTGAACACTGAAGCTTTCTTT; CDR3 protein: CASSRQGHLLNTEAFF
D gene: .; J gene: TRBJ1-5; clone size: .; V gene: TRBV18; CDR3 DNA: TGTGCCAGCTCATTAGGTCAGGCCCTCAATCAGCCCCAGCATTTT; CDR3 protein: CASSLGQALNQPQHF
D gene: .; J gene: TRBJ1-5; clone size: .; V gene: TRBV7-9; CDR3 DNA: TGTGCCAGCAGCTTAGATTCCTGGGCAGTAAACCAGCCCCAGCATTTT; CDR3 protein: CASSLDSWAVNQPQHF
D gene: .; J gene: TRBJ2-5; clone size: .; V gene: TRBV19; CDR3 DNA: TGTGCCAGTAGTATTGGACGAGGTGAGGAGACCCAGTACTTC; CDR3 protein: CASSIGRGEETQYF
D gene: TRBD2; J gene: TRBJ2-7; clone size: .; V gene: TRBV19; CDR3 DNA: TGTGCCACCAGTAGGCGGGAGGGGTACTACGAGCAGTACTTC; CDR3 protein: CATSRREGYYEQYF
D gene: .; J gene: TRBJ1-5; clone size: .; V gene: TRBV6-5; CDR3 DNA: TGTGCCAGCAGTCTCTCACGGGGGAGGGATCAGCCCCAGCATTTT; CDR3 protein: CASSLSRGRDQPQHF
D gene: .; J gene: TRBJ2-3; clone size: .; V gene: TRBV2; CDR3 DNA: TGTGCCAGCAGTAGGGCCCCAGATACGCAGTATTTT; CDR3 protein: CASSRAPDTQYF
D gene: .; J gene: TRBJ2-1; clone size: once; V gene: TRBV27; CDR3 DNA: TGTGCCAGCAGTTTATTGGCCCTCACAGGCGGTTCCTACAATGAGCAGTTCTTC; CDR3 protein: CASSLLALTGGSYNEQFF
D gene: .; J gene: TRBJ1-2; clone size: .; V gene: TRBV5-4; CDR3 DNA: TGTGCCAGCAGCTTGGGGGGTGGGCAGGGGTCCTCGGTGGTCGGCTACACCTTC; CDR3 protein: CASSLGGGQGSSVVGYTF
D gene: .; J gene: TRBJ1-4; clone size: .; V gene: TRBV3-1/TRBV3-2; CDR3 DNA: TGTGCCAGCAGCCACCAGAGCTTTAATGAAAAACTGTTTTTT; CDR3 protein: CASSHQSFNEKLFF
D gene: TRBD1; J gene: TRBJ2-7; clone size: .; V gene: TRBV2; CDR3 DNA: TGTGCCAGCAGCATGGACAGGGGGCAAAGCTACGAGCAGTACTTC; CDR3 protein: CASSMDRGQSYEQYF
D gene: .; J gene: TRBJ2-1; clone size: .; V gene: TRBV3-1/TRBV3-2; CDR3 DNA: TGTGCCAGCAGCCAAGACTACAACCTCTACAATGAGCAGTTCTTC; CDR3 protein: CASSQDYNLYNEQFF
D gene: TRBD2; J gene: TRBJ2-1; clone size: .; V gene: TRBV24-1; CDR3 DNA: TGTGCCACCAATCGGGGGACTAGCGGGAGACGTACCTACAATGAGCAGTTCTTC; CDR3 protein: CATNRGTSGRRTYNEQFF
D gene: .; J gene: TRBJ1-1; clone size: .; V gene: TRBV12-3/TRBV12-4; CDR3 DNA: TGTGCCAGCAGTTTGGGTAAGAACACTGAAGCTTTCTTT; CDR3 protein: CASSLGKNTEAFF
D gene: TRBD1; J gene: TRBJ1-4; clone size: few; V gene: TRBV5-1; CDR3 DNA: TGCGCCAGCAGACCCGGACAGGGGAGCGGAAAACTGTTTTTT; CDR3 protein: CASRPGQGSGKLFF
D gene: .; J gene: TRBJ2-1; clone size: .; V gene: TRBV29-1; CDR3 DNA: TGCAGCGTTGAACTCGGGAGCTCCTACAATGAGCAGTTCTTC; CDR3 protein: CSVELGSSYNEQFF
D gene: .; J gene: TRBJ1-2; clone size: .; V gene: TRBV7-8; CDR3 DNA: TGTGCCAGCAGCTTAGGTCCAGGAGGCAGAACCAACTATGGCTACACCTTC; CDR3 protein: CASSLGPGGRTNYGYTF
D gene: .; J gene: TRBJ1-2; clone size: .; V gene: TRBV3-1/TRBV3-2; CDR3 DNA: TGTGCCAGCAGCCAATCCAGGGAGGATGGTGGCTACACCTTC; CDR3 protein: CASSQSREDGGYTF
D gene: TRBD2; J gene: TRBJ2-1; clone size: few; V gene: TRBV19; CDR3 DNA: TGTGCCAGTAGTATAGATCTATTAGTTCGGCTAGCGGGAGTCGGCAATGAGCAGTTCTTC; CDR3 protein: CASSIDLLVRLAGVGNEQFF
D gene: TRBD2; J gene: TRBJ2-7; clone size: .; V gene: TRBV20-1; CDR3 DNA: TGCAGTGCTAGTAGCGGGAGCACCTACGAGCAGTACTTC; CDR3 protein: CSASSGSTYEQYF
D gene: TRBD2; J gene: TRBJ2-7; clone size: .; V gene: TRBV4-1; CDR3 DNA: TGCGCCAGCAGGGCACTAGCGGAGGGGTCCTACGAGCAGTACTTC; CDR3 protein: CASRALAEGSYEQYF
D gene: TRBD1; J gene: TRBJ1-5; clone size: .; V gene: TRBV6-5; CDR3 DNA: TGTGCCAGCACTACACAGGGGAATCAGCCCCAGCATTTT; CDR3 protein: CASTTQGNQPQHF
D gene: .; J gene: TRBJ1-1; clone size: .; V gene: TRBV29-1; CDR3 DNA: TGCAGCGTTGAAGTCACGAACACTGAAGCTTTCTTT; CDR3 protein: CSVEVTNTEAFF
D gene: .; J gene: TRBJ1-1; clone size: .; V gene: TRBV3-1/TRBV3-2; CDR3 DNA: TGTGCCAGCAGTCCCGGGGGCGCGAACACTGAAGCTTTCTTT; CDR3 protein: CASSPGGANTEAFF
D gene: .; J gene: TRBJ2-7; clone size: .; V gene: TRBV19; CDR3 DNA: TGTGCCAGTACAGCCGGGACTCCCTACGAGCAGTACTTC; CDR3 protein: CASTAGTPYEQYF
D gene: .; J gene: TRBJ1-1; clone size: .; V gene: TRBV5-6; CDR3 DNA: TGTGCCAGCAGCCGACCGAACACTGAAGCTTTCTTT; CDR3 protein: CASSRPNTEAFF
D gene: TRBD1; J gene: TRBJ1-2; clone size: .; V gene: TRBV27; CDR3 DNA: TGTGCCAGCAGCGGGACAGGGGATCGCTATGGCTACACCTTC; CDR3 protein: CASSGTGDRYGYTF
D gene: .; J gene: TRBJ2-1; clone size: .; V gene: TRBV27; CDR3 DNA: TGTGCCAGCAGTTTACGCCACCCAAGCTTCAATGAGCAGTTCTTC; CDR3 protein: CASSLRHPSFNEQFF